The clone carrying this T cell receptor (beta chain) showed up just a few times. The target antigen is unknown. All patients reached thyroid surgery having received no treatment beforehand. The sample comes from a study of metastatic and nonmetastatic thyroid tumors. MiXCR was used by TCRdb to re-call the PCR reads. The sample has about 8,400 clones, roughly 31% seen once; the top ten hold 20%. CDR1 and CDR2 from the germline V gene are MNHEY and SVGEGT. CDR3 length: 13 residues. V gave up 6 bases and J gave up 3 bases; unmatched junction bases: 3. Whole-study findings and limits: As reported, TCR beta diversity in blood and tumor was significantly higher in malignant thyroid tumors than in benign nodules.

This receptor was taken from a female donor with papillary thyroid cancer or a benign thyroid nodule (not recorded which). Some clones in this sample may be carry-over from other donors' samples. The chain joins TRBV6-2 or TRBV6-3 to TRBJ2-7; 9 positions agree with TRBD2. The sequenced sample consisted of tumor tissue. CDR3 bases: TGTGCCAGCAGCTTAGCGGGGGTCTACGAGCAGTACTTC. This gives the protein CASSLAGVYEQYF.